In its sample, the clone carrying this T cell receptor (beta chain) was seen a few times. Its target is not known. The data are from a study of identical twins. The V and J ends lost 11 bases and 1 base respectively, with 8 bases between them. This CDR3 region has 11 residues. Looked up from germline, CDR1 is MNHNY and CDR2 is SVGAGI (reference sequence). TCRdb fed the 5' RACE reads into MiXCR, producing one record per CDR3 protein. The sample consists of hundreds of thousands of distinct CDR3 sequences, 20% to 25% of them appearing once. Findings of the study overall: Clonotypes of the beta chain that were abundant in cord blood carried fewer insertions (memory repertoires showed none).

This sample also belongs to another study, concerning T cells expressing NK-cell markers. As that study records: The study did not resolve the HCMV specificity of expanded NKG2C+ T cell clones.

Sequencing was performed on CD4+ T cells sorted from blood. The receptor was derived from a woman younger than 30 in good health. The chain links TRBV6-6 to TRBJ1-1; D is unresolved. The CDR3 region is CASAENTEAFF. As DNA, the CDR3 is TGTGCCTCGGCGGAGAACACTGAAGCTTTCTTT.